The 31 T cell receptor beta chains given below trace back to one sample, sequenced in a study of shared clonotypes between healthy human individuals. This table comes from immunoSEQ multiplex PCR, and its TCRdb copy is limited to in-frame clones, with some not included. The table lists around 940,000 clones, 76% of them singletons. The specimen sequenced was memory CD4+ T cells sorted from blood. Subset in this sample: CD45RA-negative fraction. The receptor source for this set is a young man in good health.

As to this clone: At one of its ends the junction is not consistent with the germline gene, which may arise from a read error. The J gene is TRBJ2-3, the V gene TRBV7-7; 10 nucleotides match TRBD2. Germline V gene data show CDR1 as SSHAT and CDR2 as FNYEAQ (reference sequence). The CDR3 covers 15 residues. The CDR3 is CASSFSSGSSDTQYF. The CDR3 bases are TGTGCTAGCAGCTTCTCTAGCGGGAGCTCAGATACGCAGTATTTT.

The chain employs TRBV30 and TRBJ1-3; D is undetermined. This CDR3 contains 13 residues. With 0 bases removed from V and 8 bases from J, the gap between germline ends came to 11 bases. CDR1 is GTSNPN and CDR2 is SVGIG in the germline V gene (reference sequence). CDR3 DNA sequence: TGTGCCTGGAGTGTACGGGGAGGGCACACCATATATTTT. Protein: CAWSVRGGHTIYF.

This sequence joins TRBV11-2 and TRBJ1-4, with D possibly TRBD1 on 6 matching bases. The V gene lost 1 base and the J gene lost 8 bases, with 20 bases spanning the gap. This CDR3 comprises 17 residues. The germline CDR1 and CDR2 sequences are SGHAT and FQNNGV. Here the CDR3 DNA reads TGTGCCAGCAGCTTAGCCCCGGCCGGGGGGCAAGGAGAAAAACTGTTTTTT. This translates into CASSLAPAGGQGEKLFF.

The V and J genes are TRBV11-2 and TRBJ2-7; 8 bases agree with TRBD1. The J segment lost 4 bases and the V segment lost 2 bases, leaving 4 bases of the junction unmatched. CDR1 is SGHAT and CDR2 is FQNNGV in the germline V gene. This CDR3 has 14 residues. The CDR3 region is CASSLQGAKYEQYF. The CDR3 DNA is TGTGCCAGCAGCTTACAGGGGGCGAAATACGAGCAGTACTTC.

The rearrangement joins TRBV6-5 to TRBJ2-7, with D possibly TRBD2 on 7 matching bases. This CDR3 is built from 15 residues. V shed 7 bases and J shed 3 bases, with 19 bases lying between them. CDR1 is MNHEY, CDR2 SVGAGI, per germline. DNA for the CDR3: TGTGCCAGCAATTTAGGGGGACTACGGGTCTACGAGCAGTACTTC. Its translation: CASNLGGLRVYEQYF.

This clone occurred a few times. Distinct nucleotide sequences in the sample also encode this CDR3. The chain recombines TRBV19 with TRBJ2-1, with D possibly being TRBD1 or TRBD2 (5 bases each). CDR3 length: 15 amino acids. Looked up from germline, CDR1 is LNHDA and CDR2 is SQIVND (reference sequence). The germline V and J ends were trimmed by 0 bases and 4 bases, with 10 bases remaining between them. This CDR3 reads CASSIEGPTYNEQFF. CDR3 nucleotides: TGTGCCAGTAGTATAGAGGGACCGACTTACAATGAGCAGTTCTTC.

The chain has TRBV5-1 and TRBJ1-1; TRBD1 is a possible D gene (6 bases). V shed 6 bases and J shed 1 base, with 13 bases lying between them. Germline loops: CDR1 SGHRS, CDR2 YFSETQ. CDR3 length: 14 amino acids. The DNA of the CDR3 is TGCGCCAGCACCTCGGGCAGGGGGAACACTGAAGCTTTCTTT. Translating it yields CASTSGRGNTEAFF.

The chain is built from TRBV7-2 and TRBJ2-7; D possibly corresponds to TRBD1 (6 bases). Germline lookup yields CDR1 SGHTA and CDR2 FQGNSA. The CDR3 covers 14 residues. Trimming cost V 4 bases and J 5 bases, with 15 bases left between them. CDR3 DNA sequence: TGTGCCAGCAGCTCAAACAGGGCCATCGACGAGCAGTACTTC. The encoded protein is CASSSNRAIDEQYF.

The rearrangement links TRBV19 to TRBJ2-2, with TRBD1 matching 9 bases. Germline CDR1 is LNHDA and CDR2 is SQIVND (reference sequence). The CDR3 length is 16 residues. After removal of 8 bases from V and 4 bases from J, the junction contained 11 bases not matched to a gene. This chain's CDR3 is CASLRGGTGLTGELFF. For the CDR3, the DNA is TGTGCCAGTTTAAGGGGCGGGACAGGGCTCACCGGGGAGCTGTTTTTT. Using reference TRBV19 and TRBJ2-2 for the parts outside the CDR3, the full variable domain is DGGITQSPKYLFRKEGQNVTLSCEQNLNHDAMYWYRQDPGQGLRLIYYSQIVNDFQKGDIAEGYSVSREKKESFPLTVTSAQKNPTAFYLCASLRGGTGLTGELFFGEGSRLTVL.

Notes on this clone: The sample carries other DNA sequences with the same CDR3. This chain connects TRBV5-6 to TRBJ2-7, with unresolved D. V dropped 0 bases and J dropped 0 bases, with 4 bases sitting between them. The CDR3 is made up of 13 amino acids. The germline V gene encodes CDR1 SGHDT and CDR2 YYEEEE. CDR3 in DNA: TGTGCCAGCAGCTTGGATCGCTCCTACGAGCAGTACTTC. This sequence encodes CASSLDRSYEQYF.

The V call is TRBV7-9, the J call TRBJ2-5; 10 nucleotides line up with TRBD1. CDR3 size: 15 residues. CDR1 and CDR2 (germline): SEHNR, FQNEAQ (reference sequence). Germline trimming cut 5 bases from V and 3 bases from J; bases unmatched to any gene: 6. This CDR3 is CASSARDRGEETQYF. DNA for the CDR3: TGTGCCAGCAGCGCACGGGACAGGGGCGAAGAGACCCAGTACTTC.

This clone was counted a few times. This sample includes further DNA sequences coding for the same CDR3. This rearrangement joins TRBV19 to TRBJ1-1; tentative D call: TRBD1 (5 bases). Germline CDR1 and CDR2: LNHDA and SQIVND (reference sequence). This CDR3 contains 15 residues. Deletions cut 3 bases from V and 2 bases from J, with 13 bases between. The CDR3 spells CASSIRPGTNTEAFF. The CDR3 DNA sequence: TGTGCCAGTAGTATCAGACCGGGGACTAACACTGAAGCTTTCTTT.

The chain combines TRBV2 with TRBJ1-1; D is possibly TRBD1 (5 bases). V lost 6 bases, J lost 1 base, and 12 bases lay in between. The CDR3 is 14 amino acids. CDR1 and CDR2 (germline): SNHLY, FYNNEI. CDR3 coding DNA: TGTGCCAGCAGGTACTCAACAGGGAACACTGAAGCTTTCTTT. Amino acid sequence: CASRYSTGNTEAFF.

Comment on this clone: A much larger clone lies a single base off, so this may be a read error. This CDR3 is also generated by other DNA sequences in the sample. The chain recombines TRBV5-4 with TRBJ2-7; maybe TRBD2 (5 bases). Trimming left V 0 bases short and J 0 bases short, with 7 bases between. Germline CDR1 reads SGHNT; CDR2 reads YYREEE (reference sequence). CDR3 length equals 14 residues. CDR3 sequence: CASSLGGSSYEQYF. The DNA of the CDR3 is TGTGCCAGCAGCTTGGGAGGGAGCTCCTACGAGCAGTACTTC.

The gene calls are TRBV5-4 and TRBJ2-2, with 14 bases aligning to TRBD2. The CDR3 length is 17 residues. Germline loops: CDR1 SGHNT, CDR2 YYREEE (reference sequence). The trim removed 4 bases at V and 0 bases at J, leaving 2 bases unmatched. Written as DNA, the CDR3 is TGTGCCAGCAGCGGGACTAGCGGGGGCCCGAACACCGGGGAGCTGTTTTTT. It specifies CASSGTSGGPNTGELFF.

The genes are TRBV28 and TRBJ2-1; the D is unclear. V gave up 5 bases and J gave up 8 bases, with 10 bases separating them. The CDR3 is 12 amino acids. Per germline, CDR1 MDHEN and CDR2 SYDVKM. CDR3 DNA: TGTGCCAGCAGTCCCCCCCGGGATGAGCAGTTCTTC. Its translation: CASSPPRDEQFF.

The CDR3 DNA follows: TGTGCCAGCAGCTTAGCATCCGTAAAAGCTGGAAACACCATATATTTT. It encodes CASSLASVKAGNTIYF. The V call is TRBV7-2, the J call TRBJ1-3; D is uncertain. CDR3 size: 16 residues. V lost 0 bases, J lost 2 bases, and 11 bases lay in between. The germline CDR1 and CDR2 sequences are SGHTA and FQGNSA.

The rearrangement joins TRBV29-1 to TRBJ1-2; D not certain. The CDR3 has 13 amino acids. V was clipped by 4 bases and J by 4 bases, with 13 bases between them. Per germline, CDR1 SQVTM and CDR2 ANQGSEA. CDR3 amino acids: CSVVWSSSYGYTF. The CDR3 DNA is TGCAGCGTTGTGTGGTCGTCAAGCTATGGCTACACCTTC.

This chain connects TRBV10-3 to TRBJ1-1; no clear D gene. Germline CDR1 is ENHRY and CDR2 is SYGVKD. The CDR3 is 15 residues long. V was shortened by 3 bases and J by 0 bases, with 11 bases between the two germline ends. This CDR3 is CAISDTPFMNTEAFF. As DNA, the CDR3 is TGTGCCATCAGTGATACACCTTTCATGAACACTGAAGCTTTCTTT.

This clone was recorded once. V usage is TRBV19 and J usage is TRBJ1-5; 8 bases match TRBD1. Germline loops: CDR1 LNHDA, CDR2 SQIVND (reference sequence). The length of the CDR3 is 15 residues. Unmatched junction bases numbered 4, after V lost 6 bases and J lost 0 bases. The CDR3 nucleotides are TGTGCCAGTAGCTATGACAGGGGTAGCAATCAGCCCCAGCATTTT. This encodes CASSYDRGSNQPQHF.

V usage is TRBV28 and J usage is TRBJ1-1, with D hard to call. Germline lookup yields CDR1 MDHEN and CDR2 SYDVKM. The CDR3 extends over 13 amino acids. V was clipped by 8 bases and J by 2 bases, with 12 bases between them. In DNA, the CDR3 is TGTGCCAGCCGCACTTACGTCAACACTGAAGCTTTCTTT. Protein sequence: CASRTYVNTEAFF.

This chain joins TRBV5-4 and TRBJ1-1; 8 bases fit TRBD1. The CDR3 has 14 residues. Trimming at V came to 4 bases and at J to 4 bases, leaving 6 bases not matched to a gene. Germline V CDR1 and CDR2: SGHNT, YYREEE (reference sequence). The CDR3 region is CASSPDRGLTEAFF. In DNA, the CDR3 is TGTGCCAGCAGCCCCGACAGGGGTCTCACTGAAGCTTTCTTT.

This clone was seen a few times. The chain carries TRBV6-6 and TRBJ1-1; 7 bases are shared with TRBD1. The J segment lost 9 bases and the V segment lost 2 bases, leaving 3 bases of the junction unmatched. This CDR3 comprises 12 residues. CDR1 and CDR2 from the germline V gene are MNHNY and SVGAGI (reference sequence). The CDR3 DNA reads TGTGCCAGCAGTTACACAGGGGATAAAGCTTTCTTT. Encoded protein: CASSYTGDKAFF.

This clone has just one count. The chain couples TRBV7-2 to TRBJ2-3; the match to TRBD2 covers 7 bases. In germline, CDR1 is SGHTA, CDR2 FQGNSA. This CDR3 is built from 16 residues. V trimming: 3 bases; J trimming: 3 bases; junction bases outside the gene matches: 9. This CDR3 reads CASSFIGTGGTDTQYF. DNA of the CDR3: TGTGCCAGCAGCTTTATAGGGACCGGGGGGACAGATACGCAGTATTTT.

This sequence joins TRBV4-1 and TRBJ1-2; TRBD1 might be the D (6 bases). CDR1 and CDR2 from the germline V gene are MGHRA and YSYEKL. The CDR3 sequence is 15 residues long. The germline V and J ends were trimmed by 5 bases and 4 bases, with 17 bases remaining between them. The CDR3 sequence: CASSGPGGAIYGYTF. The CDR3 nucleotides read TGCGCCAGCAGCGGCCCTGGGGGCGCGATCTATGGCTACACCTTC.

Here the CDR3 reads CASSLTWSSYNEQFF. The CDR3 DNA is TGCGCCAGCAGCTTAACATGGAGCTCCTACAATGAGCAGTTCTTC. The chain has TRBV5-1 and TRBJ2-1; D not certain. The CDR3 sequence is 15 residues long. The V gene lost 2 bases and the J gene lost 0 bases, with 9 bases spanning the gap. Germline lookup yields CDR1 SGHRS and CDR2 YFSETQ.

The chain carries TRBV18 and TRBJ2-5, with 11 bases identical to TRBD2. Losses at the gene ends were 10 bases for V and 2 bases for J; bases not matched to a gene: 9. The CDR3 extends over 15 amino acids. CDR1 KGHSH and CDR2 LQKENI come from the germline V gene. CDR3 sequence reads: CATGLAGGPQETQYF. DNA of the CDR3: TGTGCCACCGGCTTAGCGGGGGGGCCGCAAGAGACCCAGTACTTC.

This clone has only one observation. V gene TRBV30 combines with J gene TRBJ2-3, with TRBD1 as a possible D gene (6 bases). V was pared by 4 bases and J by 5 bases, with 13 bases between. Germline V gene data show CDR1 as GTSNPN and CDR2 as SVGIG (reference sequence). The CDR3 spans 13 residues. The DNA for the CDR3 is TGTGCCTGGAACGCAGGGGTTGGAGATACGCAGTATTTT. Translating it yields CAWNAGVGDTQYF.

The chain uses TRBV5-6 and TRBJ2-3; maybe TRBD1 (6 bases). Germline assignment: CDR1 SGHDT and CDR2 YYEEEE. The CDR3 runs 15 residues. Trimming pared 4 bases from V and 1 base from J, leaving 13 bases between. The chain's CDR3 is CASSAGWTGTDTQYF. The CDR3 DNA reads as TGTGCCAGCAGCGCGGGCTGGACAGGCACAGATACGCAGTATTTT.

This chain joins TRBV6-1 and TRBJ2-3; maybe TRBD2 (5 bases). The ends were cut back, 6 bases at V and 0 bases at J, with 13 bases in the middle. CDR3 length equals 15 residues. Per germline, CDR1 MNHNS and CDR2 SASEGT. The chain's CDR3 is CASRPQRSSTDTQYF. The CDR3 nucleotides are TGTGCCAGCAGACCCCAGCGGAGTAGCACAGATACGCAGTATTTT.

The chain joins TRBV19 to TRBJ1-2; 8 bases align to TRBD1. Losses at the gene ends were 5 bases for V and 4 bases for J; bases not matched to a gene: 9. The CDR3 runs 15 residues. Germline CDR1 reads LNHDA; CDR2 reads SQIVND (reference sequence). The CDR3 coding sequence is TGTGCCAGTAGTGCCCGACAGGGGAGCGTCTATGGCTACACCTTC. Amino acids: CASSARQGSVYGYTF.